One sample yielded the 6 T cell receptor beta chains listed below, sequenced in a study of T-cell memory formation after mild COVID-19. From the 5' RACE reads, TCRdb called clonotypes with MiXCR, one entry per CDR3 protein. The table lists about 110,000 distinct CDR3 sequences, 15% to 20% of them singletons. Sequencing was carried out using PBMCs or a T cell subset sorted from them (not recorded which). These receptors were taken from a man younger than 35 who had mild COVID-19 (a few samples of this study predate the infection). Cell type and time point are not known.

This clonotype was observed a handful of times. The genes are TRBV18 and TRBJ1-1; tentative D call: TRBD1 (5 bases). The CDR3 sequence is 13 residues long. CDR1 is KGHSH and CDR2 is LQKENI in the germline V gene. V gave up 0 bases and J gave up 5 bases, with 7 bases separating them. CDR3 protein: CASSPPGGTEAFF. In DNA, the CDR3 is TGTGCCAGCTCACCACCGGGGGGTACTGAAGCTTTCTTT.

This chain links TRBV7-9 with TRBJ1-1; D is unresolved. Trimming shortened V by 2 bases and J by 10 bases, and 11 bases separated the two germline ends. This CDR3 spans 12 amino acids. Germline values: CDR1 SEHNR, CDR2 FQNEAQ (reference sequence). In nucleotides, the CDR3 is TGTGCCAGCAGCTTATATGGGTCAGGAGCTTTCTTT. Its protein is CASSLYGSGAFF.

The chain is built from TRBV29-1 and TRBJ2-7; 7 bases are a match to TRBD1. J gave up 6 bases and V 6 bases, and 5 bases lay outside the gene matches. This CDR3 comprises 11 residues. The germline V gene has CDR1 SQVTM and CDR2 ANQGSEA. CDR3 residues: CSVDTGVEQYV. In nucleotides, the CDR3 is TGCAGCGTCGACACAGGGGTCGAGCAGTACGTC.

This clonotype came up a few times. The rearrangement joins TRBV5-1 to TRBJ2-1, with TRBD2 identical over 9 bases. Germline CDR1 and CDR2: SGHRS and YFSETQ. CDR3 size: 14 residues. V gave up 4 bases and J gave up 4 bases; unmatched junction bases: 3. The DNA for the CDR3 is TGCGCCAGCAGCATAGCGGGGGCTTACAATGAGCAGTTCTTC. Its protein product is CASSIAGAYNEQFF.

The chain links TRBV25-1 to TRBJ1-2, with 8 bases that match TRBD1. Germline lookup yields CDR1 MGHDK and CDR2 SYGVNS. The CDR3 sequence is 13 residues long. V lost 4 bases and J lost 8; bases outside the gene matches: 6. CDR3 DNA: TGTGCCAGCAGTGCTCAGGGGGCTTTGGGCTACACCTTC. Translation: CASSAQGALGYTF.

This clonotype was counted between two and nine times. This sequence joins TRBV4-2 and TRBJ2-5; 11 positions match TRBD2. The CDR3 contains 13 residues. Germline V lookup: CDR1 LGHNA, CDR2 YNFKEQ. The junction had 4 bases not matched to a gene; V was cut back by 11 bases and J by 2 bases. The CDR3 here is CARTSGGQETQYF. The CDR3 DNA follows: TGTGCCCGCACTAGCGGGGGACAAGAGACCCAGTACTTC.